Given below is one T cell receptor beta chain in context. Antigen: not known. This CDR3 is 15 amino acids long. The germline V gene has CDR1 MDHEN and CDR2 SYDVKM. The V gene lost 6 bases and the J gene lost 4 bases, with 19 bases spanning the gap. The data belong to a study of early T cells in non-severe SARS-CoV-2 infection. Study details: Investigators sequenced bulk RNA drawn from unsorted whole blood, and chains remained unpaired.

Broader study findings: VDJdb matching skewed toward anti-spike CD8 responses, missing private and CD4 specificities.

The TCR library protocol was used to attach unique molecular identifiers. These identifiers were attached to individual cDNA molecules. MiXCR, run by TCRdb on the 5' RACE reads, gives a single entry per CDR3 protein. This table has under 85,000 distinct CDR3 sequences, 14% appearing once. Sequenced input: whole blood. The V gene is TRBV28, the J gene TRBJ2-7; D is possibly TRBD1 or TRBD2 (5 bases each). This TCR came from an adult who was a healthcare worker with PCR-confirmed SARS-CoV-2 infection or an uninfected control (not recorded which). The CDR3 sequence: CASSPGWGSKYEQYF. DNA for the CDR3: TGTGCCAGCAGCCCCGGATGGGGGTCGAAGTACGAGCAGTACTTC.